This TCR beta chain came from a study of post-analysis software for immune sequencing data. Comment on this clonotype: Antigen specificity is unknown.

Researchers reported that TCR beta cDNA libraries carried unique molecular identifiers. There were 1 to 10 million T cells, and around 460,000 cDNA molecules came from them. In TCRdb, the PCR reads were re-called with MiXCR into one record per CDR3 protein. Among about 400,000 distinct CDR3 sequences listed, roughly 38% were seen once. V was clipped by 10 bases and J by 5 bases, with 14 bases between them. CDR1 SNHLY and CDR2 FYNNEI come from the germline V gene. The CDR3 loop spans 13 amino acids. The study's findings and limits: By F measure, samples from a shared preparation batch strongly co-clustered. A handful of TRBV segments were more frequent in patients than controls; TRBV5-6, TRBV5-1 and TRBV20-1 belonged to this group.

Sequencing was done on a sample of blood. The sequence was obtained from a girl aged 10-17 years with multiple sclerosis. V and J are TRBV2 and TRBJ1-4; TRBD1 is a possible D gene (5 bases). The CDR3 DNA follows: TGTGCCACTCAACGGGACCTAAATGAAAAACTGTTTTTT. This translates into CATQRDLNEKLFF.